This record concerns one T cell receptor (beta chain) sequence. The antigen is not known. Germline loops: CDR1 MDHEN, CDR2 SYDVKM. J gave up 11 bases and V 2 bases, and 4 bases lay outside the gene matches. The CDR3 is 12 residues long. CD45RO/CCR7/CD25/CD127/CD95/CD27 staining was used to isolate CD4+ naive, central memory, regulatory and stem cell-like memory cells by sorting. These data are taken from a study of beta chain features in type 1 diabetes. Study overall: In age, gender and cell yields, patients were similar to healthy donors. Findings and caveats of the study: Patients' naive, central memory and regulatory TCRB repertoires appeared more alike than those of healthy donors.

Isolated RNA was reverse transcribed in full, so expressed TCRB transcripts were sequenced. Only in-frame clones appear in the TCRdb table, and some are missing; sequencing was by immunoSEQ multiplex PCR. Of fewer than 150,000 clones listed, 6.9% are singletons. Material for sequencing was central memory CD4+ T cells from blood. This TCR derives from a woman in her 30s in good health. The chain is built from TRBV28 and TRBJ1-1; 8 bases map to TRBD1. The CDR3 nucleotides read TGTGCCAGCAGTTTAGCGGACAGGGTTGCTTTCTTT. Translation gives CASSLADRVAFF.